This TCR beta chain was captured by sequencing in a study of chemoradiotherapy in HPV16-positive cancers. At the level of the study: Candidate HPV-specific T-cell clones and common TCR motifs came from functional assays in a couple of HPV16-positive patients. General study findings and limits: During treatment, candidate HPV-specific clones and E7-related motifs expanded in tumor. HPV-responsive T-cell expansion during chemoradiotherapy was linked to improved recurrence-free survival in HPV16-positive patients.

Notes on this clone: What it binds is unknown.

Repertoires were sampled repeatedly during chemoradiotherapy. Trimming pared 5 bases from V and 6 bases from J, leaving 16 bases between. Germline CDR1 reads WSHSY; CDR2 reads SAAADI. The CDR3 has 14 residues. Generated by immunoSEQ multiplex PCR, the TCRdb table keeps only in-frame clones and is missing some. The profile shows about 68,000 clones, 85% to 90% of them singletons. The chain links TRBV10-2 to TRBJ1-1, with a tentative D call TRBD1 (5 bases). The clonotype was recovered from a human donor with HPV-associated anogenital cancer. The sample consisted of blood, taken from a patient who underwent chemoradiotherapy. CDR3: CASSHGGGYSEAFF. The CDR3 DNA sequence: TGCGCCAGCAGTCACGGGGGGGGTTACTCTGAAGCTTTCTTT.